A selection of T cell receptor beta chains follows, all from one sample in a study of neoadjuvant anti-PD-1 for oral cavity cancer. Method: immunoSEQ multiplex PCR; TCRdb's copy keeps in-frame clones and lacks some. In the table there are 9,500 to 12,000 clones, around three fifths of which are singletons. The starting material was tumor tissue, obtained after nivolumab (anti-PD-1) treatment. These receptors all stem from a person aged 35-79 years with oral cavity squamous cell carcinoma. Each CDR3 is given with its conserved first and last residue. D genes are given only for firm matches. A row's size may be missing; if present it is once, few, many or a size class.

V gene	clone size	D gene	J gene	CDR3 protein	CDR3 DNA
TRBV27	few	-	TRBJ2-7	CASSLSQGYEQYF	TGTGCCAGCAGTTTAAGCCAGGGTTACGAGCAGTACTTC
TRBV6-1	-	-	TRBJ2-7	CASSDRDIYEQYF	TGTGCCAGCAGTGACAGGGACATCTACGAGCAGTACTTC
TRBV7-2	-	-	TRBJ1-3	CASSLRQGNTIYF	TGTGCCAGCAGCTTAAGACAGGGAAACACCATATATTTT
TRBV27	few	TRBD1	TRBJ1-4	CASSARTGNEKLFF	TGTGCCAGCAGTGCGCGGACAGGAAATGAAAAACTGTTTTTT
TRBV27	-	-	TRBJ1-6	CASSFLFRVRGLHF	TGTGCCAGCAGTTTCCTCTTCAGGGTCCGCGGACTCCACTTT
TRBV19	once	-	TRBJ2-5	CASKGQAGARQETQYF	TGTGCCAGTAAAGGGCAGGCGGGGGCGAGGCAAGAGACCCAGTACTTC
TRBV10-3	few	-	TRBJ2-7	CAISGSLGEQYF	TGTGCCATCAGTGGTTCGTTAGGGGAGCAGTACTTC
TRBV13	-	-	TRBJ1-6	CASSLGGNNSPLHF	TGTGCCAGCAGCTTAGGAGGTAATAATTCACCCCTCCACTTT
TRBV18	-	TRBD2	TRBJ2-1	CASSPVAGRVLRAYNEQFF	TGTGCCAGCTCACCAGTAGCGGGGCGGGTCCTTAGAGCCTACAATGAGCAGTTCTTC
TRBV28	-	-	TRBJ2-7	CASSSSETARTEQYF	TGTGCCAGCAGTTCCTCCGAGACAGCTCGGACCGAGCAGTACTTC